This section outlines one TCR beta chain sequence together with its context. Its antigen is unknown. Germline V CDR1 and CDR2: PRHDT, FYEKMQ (reference sequence). The CDR3 is 11 residues long. V was pared by 3 bases and J by 8 bases, with 5 bases between. This table comes from immunoSEQ multiplex PCR, and its TCRdb copy is limited to in-frame clones, with some not included. The repertoire has about 16,000 clones, approximately 80% of them found once; the top ten carry 5% to 7%. The sample is drawn from a study of tumor-infiltrating lymphocytes in localized non-small cell lung cancer. Study at large: Several tumor histologies, both smoking statuses, and some post-neoadjuvant chemotherapy samples were included.

Findings and caveats of the study: TCR sequencing covered a subset of patients with enough tissue. No link was found between tumor T-cell fraction and recurrence-free survival.

The sample was lung tumor tissue. The chain links TRBV13 to TRBJ2-1; D not resolved. This sequence was found in a human donor with non-small cell lung cancer. The chain's CDR3 is CASSFLDEQFF. For the CDR3, the DNA is TGTGCCAGCAGCTTTTTAGATGAGCAGTTCTTC.